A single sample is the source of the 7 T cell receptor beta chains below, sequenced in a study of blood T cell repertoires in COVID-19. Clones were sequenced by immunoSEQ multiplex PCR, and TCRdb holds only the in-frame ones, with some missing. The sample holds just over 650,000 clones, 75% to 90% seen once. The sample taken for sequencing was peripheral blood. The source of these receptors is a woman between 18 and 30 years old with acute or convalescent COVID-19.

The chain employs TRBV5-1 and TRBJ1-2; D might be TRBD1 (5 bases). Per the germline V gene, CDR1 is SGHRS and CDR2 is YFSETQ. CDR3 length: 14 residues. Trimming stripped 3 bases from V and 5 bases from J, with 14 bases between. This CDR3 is CASSSDPGGYGYTF. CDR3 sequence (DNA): TGCGCCAGCAGCTCAGACCCGGGGGGTTATGGCTACACCTTC.

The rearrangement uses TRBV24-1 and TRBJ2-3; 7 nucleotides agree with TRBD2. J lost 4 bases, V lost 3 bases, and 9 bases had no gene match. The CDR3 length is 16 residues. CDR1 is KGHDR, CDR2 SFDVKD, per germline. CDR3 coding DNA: TGTGCCACCAGTGATAGGGAGGGGCAGGGACCAGATACGCAGTATTTT. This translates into CATSDREGQGPDTQYF.

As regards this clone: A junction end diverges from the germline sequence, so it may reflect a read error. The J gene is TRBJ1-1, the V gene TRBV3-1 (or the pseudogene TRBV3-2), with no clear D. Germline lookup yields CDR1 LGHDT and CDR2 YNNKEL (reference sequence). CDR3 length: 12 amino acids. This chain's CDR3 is CATSPGNTEAFF. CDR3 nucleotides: TGTGCCACCAGCCCCGGGAACACTGAAGCTTTCTTT.

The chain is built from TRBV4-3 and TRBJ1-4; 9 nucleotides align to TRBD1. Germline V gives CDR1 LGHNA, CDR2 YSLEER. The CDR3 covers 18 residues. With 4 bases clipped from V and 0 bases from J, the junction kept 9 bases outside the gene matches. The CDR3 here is CASSRRARDRATNEKLFF. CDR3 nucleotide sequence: TGCGCCAGCAGCCGTCGGGCTCGGGACAGGGCAACTAATGAAAAACTGTTTTTT.

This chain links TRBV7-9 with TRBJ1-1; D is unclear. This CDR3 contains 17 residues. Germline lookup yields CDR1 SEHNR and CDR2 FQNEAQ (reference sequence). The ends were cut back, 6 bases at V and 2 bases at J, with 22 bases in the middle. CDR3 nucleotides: TGTGCCAGCAGTTTCATTTTCGGGTCTGTCCCAAACACTGAAGCTTTCTTT. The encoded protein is CASSFIFGSVPNTEAFF.

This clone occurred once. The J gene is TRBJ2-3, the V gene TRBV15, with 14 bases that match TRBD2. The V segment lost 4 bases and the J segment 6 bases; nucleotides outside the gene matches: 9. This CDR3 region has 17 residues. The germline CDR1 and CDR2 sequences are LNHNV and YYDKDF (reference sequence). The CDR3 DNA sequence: TGTGCCACCAGCACGGGACTAGCGGGGGCCTTGGGGGATACGCAGTATTTT. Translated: CATSTGLAGALGDTQYF.

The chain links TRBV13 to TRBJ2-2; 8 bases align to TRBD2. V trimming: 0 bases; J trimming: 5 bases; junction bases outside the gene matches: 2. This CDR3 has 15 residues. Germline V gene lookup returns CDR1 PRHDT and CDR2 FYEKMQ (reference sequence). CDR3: CASSLGRGATGELFF. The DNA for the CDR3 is TGTGCCAGCAGCTTAGGGCGGGGGGCGACCGGGGAGCTGTTTTTT.